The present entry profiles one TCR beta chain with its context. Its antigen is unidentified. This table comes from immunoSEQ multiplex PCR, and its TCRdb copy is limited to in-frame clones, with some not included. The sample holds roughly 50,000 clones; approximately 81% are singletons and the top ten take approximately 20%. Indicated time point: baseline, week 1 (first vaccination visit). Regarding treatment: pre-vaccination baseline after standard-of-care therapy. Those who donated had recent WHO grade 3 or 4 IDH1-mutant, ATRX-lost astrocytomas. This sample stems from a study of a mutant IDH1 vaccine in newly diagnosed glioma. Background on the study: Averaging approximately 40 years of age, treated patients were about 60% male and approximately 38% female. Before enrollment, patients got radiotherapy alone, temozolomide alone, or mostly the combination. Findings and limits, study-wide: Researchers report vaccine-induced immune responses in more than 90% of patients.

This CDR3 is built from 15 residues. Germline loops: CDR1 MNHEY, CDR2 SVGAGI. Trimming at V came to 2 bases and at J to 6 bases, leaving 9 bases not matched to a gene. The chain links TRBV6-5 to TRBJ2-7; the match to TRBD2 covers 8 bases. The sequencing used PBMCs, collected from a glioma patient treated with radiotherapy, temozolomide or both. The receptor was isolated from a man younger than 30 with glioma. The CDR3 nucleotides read TGTGCCAGCAGTTACCCCGCGGGGGGCCAGGGCGAGCAGTACTTC. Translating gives CASSYPAGGQGEQYF.